The next 23 T cell receptor beta chains were all read from a single sample in a study of CD8 T cells in Susac syndrome. A quantity of about 0.5 to 1 ug RNA underwent reverse transcription using random hexamers. Using its own MiXCR run on the immunoSEQ multiplex PCR reads, TCRdb lists one record per CDR3 protein. The sample has about 84,000 distinct CDR3 sequences, roughly 96% seen once. What was sequenced was CD8+ T cells from PBMCs. These receptors originate from a human donor with Susac syndrome.

The chain has TRBV20-1 and TRBJ1-2; maybe TRBD1 (5 bases). Germline CDR1 is DFQATT and CDR2 is SNEGSKA (reference sequence). Deletions cut 7 bases from V and 5 bases from J, with 17 bases between. The CDR3 extends over 13 amino acids. In DNA form, the CDR3 reads TGCAGTGTTAACCGGGACGGAAAATATGGCTACACCTTC. Encoded protein: CSVNRDGKYGYTF.

The chain has TRBV28 and TRBJ2-7; D gene unclear. In germline, CDR1 is MDHEN, CDR2 SYDVKM. Trimming cost V 6 bases and J 1 base, with 13 bases left between them. The CDR3 length is 14 residues. The CDR3 DNA sequence: TGTGCCAGCAGCCGGACCCTGATGTCCTACGAGCAGTACTTC. Translating gives CASSRTLMSYEQYF. The full variable domain, its missing parts supplied by reference TRBV28 and TRBJ2-7, is DVKVTQSSRYLVKRTGEKVFLECVQDMDHENMFWYRQDPGLGLRLIYFSYDVKMKEKGDIPEGYSVSREKKERFSLILESASTNQTSMYLCASSRTLMSYEQYFGPGTRLTVT.

The V gene is TRBV9, the J gene TRBJ2-1, with TRBD2 matching 8 bases. Germline loops: CDR1 SGDLS, CDR2 YYNGEE. J lost 9 bases, V lost 4 bases, and 9 bases had no gene match. The CDR3 spans 14 residues. This CDR3 is CASSPSGSPGEQFF. CDR3 sequence (DNA): TGTGCCAGCAGCCCAAGCGGGAGTCCGGGTGAGCAGTTCTTC. The full variable domain, in which reference TRBV9 and TRBJ2-1 provide the parts outside the CDR3, is DSGVTQTPKHLITATGQRVTLRCSPRSGDLSVYWYQQSLDQGLQFLIQYYNGEERAKGNILERFSAQQFPDLHSELNLSSLELGDSALYFCASSPSGSPGEQFFGPGTRLTVL.

The chain uses TRBV27 and TRBJ2-3; D possibly corresponds to TRBD1 (6 bases). The germline V gene has CDR1 MNHEY and CDR2 SMNVEV (reference sequence). V was cut by 7 bases and J by 0 bases, with 11 bases left in between. The CDR3 sequence is 14 residues long. The CDR3: CASKGDPSTDTQYF. CDR3 bases: TGTGCCAGCAAGGGGGATCCTAGCACAGATACGCAGTATTTT.

The rearrangement uses TRBV12-3 or TRBV12-4 and TRBJ1-5, with D perhaps matching TRBD1 (5 bases). The CDR3 is made up of 12 amino acids. Trimming took off 6 bases at V and 7 bases at J, with 10 bases between the two ends. CDR3 nucleotide sequence: TGTGCCAGCAGGAGGACAAGGCAGCCCCAGCATTTT. It is translated as CASRRTRQPQHF.

The V and J genes are TRBV29-1 and TRBJ2-5; D unclear. The CDR3 runs to 19 residues. V was cut by 0 bases and J by 0 bases, with 23 bases left in between. Germline assignment: CDR1 SQVTM and CDR2 ANQGSEA. The CDR3 sequence: CSVEDTLPHGSWYQETQYF. Here the CDR3 DNA reads TGCAGCGTTGAAGACACACTTCCTCATGGTAGTTGGTACCAAGAGACCCAGTACTTC.

CDR3 residues: CATSKNGGNTEAFF. The CDR3 nucleotides are TGTGCCACCAGCAAAAACGGGGGAAACACTGAAGCTTTCTTT. The rearrangement joins TRBV15 to TRBJ1-1, with D possibly matching TRBD1 (5 bases). Germline V gives CDR1 LNHNV, CDR2 YYDKDF (reference sequence). V lost 4 bases and J lost 2, with 11 bases in between. The CDR3 runs to 14 residues.

The chain employs TRBV29-1 and TRBJ1-1, with no clear D. Looked up from germline, CDR1 is SQVTM and CDR2 is ANQGSEA. The CDR3 spans 15 residues. V was clipped by 0 bases and J by 1 base, with 12 bases between them. CDR3 in DNA: TGCAGCGTTGAAGACTTCAGACAACCGAACACTGAAGCTTTCTTT. Translation gives CSVEDFRQPNTEAFF. The entire variable domain, with the rest obtained from reference TRBV29-1 and TRBJ1-1, is as follows: SAVISQKPSRDICQRGTSLTIQCQVDSQVTMMFWYRQQPGQSLTLIATANQGSEATYESGFVIDKFPISRPNLTFSTLTVSNMSPEDSSIYLCSVEDFRQPNTEAFFGQGTRLTVV.

V and J are TRBV7-6 and TRBJ2-5; D may match TRBD1 or TRBD2 (5 bases each). The V and J ends lost 2 bases and 1 base respectively, with 11 bases between them. This CDR3 contains 15 residues. CDR1 and CDR2 (germline): SGHVS, FNYEAQ. This chain's CDR3 is CASSLWSGTQETQYF. CDR3 DNA: TGTGCCAGCAGCTTATGGTCGGGGACCCAAGAGACCCAGTACTTC.

V is TRBV24-1 and J is TRBJ2-3; D gene ambiguous. Germline CDR1 reads KGHDR; CDR2 reads SFDVKD. V was shortened by 5 bases and J by 6 bases, with 5 bases between the two germline ends. This CDR3 is built from 11 residues. CDR3 sequence: CATSGSDTQYF. The CDR3 DNA reads as TGTGCCACCAGTGGGTCGGATACGCAGTATTTT.

This clonotype has a single count. CDR3 nucleotide sequence: TGCAGCGTTGAAGATCTTGAGGGACAGTCCTACGAGCAGTACTTC. Protein sequence: CSVEDLEGQSYEQYF. V usage is TRBV29-1 and J usage is TRBJ2-7, with 7 bases identical to TRBD1. This CDR3 spans 15 amino acids. Germline V gene lookup returns CDR1 SQVTM and CDR2 ANQGSEA. Losses at the gene ends were 0 bases for V and 1 base for J; bases not matched to a gene: 6.

The V gene is TRBV29-1, the J gene TRBJ2-3; D remains unclear. The germline CDR1 and CDR2 sequences are SQVTM and ANQGSEA. Trimming took off 6 bases at V and 4 bases at J, with 17 bases between the two ends. This CDR3 is built from 14 residues. For the CDR3, the DNA is TGCAGCGTCCCGGCCCCCACGGTCGCAGATACGCAGTATTTT. It encodes CSVPAPTVADTQYF.

V usage is TRBV18 and J usage is TRBJ2-3, with D unresolved. Trimming removed 3 bases from V and 0 bases from J, with 7 bases in between. CDR1 is KGHSH, CDR2 LQKENI, per germline. The CDR3 is 14 amino acids. The CDR3 loop reads CASSPGFSTDTQYF. The DNA of the CDR3 is TGTGCCAGCTCACCGGGCTTCAGCACAGATACGCAGTATTTT.

The J gene is TRBJ2-3, the V gene TRBV29-1, with D maybe TRBD1 (5 bases). CDR3 size: 13 residues. Germline CDR1 SQVTM, CDR2 ANQGSEA. V was cut by 4 bases and J by 2 bases, with 10 bases left in between. The CDR3 bases are TGCAGCGTTGTGGGGCAGAACACAGATACGCAGTATTTT. This sequence encodes CSVVGQNTDTQYF.

The gene calls are TRBV5-1 and TRBJ2-5; 7 positions match TRBD1. The CDR3 totals 15 residues. V shed 4 bases, J shed 2 bases, and the junction held 8 bases outside the gene matches. CDR1 and CDR2 from the germline V gene are SGHRS and YFSETQ. This CDR3 reads CASSPGGPGQETQYF. CDR3 coding DNA: TGCGCCAGCAGCCCAGGGGGTCCGGGGCAAGAGACCCAGTACTTC.

V gene TRBV9 combines with J gene TRBJ2-1; D is perhaps TRBD2 (6 bases). This CDR3 contains 15 residues. V was trimmed by 0 bases and J by 0 bases, leaving 7 bases between them. In germline, CDR1 is SGDLS, CDR2 YYNGEE. For the CDR3, the DNA is TGTGCCAGCAGCGTAGGAGCGGGCTCCTACAATGAGCAGTTCTTC. Amino acid sequence: CASSVGAGSYNEQFF.

The chain has TRBV6-6 and TRBJ2-1; 7 bases line up with TRBD2. This CDR3 comprises 12 residues. The junction had 5 bases not matched to a gene; V was cut back by 10 bases and J by 5 bases. The V gene's germline CDR1 is MNHNY and CDR2 SVGAGI (reference sequence). CDR3 coding DNA: TGTGCCACCAGGCTAGCGGACAATGAGCAGTTCTTC. Translating gives CATRLADNEQFF.

This clonotype was seen once. The genes are TRBV4-1 and TRBJ2-1; D gene ambiguous. This CDR3 has 13 amino acids. Trimming stripped 0 bases from V and 7 bases from J, with 7 bases between. Looked up from germline, CDR1 is MGHRA and CDR2 is YSYEKL. CDR3 nucleotide sequence: TGCGCCAGCAGCCAAGATGTGGGAAATGAGCAGTTCTTC. It specifies CASSQDVGNEQFF.

The CDR3 DNA is TGCAGTGCTAGAGTGGACGGGATGAACACTGAAGCTTTCTTT. As protein: CSARVDGMNTEAFF. The V call is TRBV20-1, the J call TRBJ1-1; D unresolved. Trimming removed 1 base at V and 0 bases at J, with 9 bases between. The CDR3 has 14 residues. Germline values: CDR1 DFQATT, CDR2 SNEGSKA (reference sequence).

The chain links TRBV14 to TRBJ2-3; D is perhaps TRBD2 (6 bases). The CDR3 is 16 residues long. The germline gives CDR1 SGHDN, CDR2 FVKESK. V was cut by 3 bases and J by 2 bases, with 15 bases left in between. In DNA, the CDR3 is TGTGCCAGCAGCCACCCCGATGGAGGGCCCACAGATACGCAGTATTTT. It specifies CASSHPDGGPTDTQYF.

J is TRBJ1-2 and V is TRBV9; D gene uncertain. Germline CDR1 reads SGDLS; CDR2 reads YYNGEE. The CDR3 contains 14 residues. V gave up 0 bases and J gave up 0 bases, with 6 bases separating them. For the CDR3, the DNA is TGTGCCAGCAGCGTAGACAGAACTAACTATGGCTACACCTTC. This translates into CASSVDRTNYGYTF.

The chain combines TRBV20-1 with TRBJ2-1; the match to TRBD2 covers 7 bases. CDR1 DFQATT and CDR2 SNEGSKA come from the germline V gene (reference sequence). This CDR3 is 13 amino acids long. The V segment lost 7 bases and the J segment 2 bases; nucleotides outside the gene matches: 5. The CDR3 loop reads CSGRLATYNEQFF. The CDR3 DNA reads as TGCAGTGGGAGACTAGCAACCTACAATGAGCAGTTCTTC.

V is TRBV20-1 and J is TRBJ2-7; D gene unclear. CDR3 length equals 13 residues. Trimming shortened V by 0 bases and J by 0 bases, and 6 bases separated the two germline ends. Per germline, CDR1 DFQATT and CDR2 SNEGSKA (reference sequence). The CDR3 nucleotides are TGCAGTGCTAGAGAGGTAGCCTCCTACGAGCAGTACTTC. Its protein is CSAREVASYEQYF.